This T cell receptor beta chain was profiled in a study of molecular identifiers for immune sequencing clone quantification. Study information: In replicates, the authors split RNA from around 20,000 or 100,000 naive CD8 cells five ways and sequenced four.

TCRdb fed the PCR reads into MiXCR, producing one record per CDR3 protein. The profile shows 300,000 to 400,000 distinct CDR3 sequences, 24% of them singletons. The specimen was naive CD8+ T cells from blood, with Jurkat cell RNA spiked in. The subset here: FACS-sorted CD8+CD4-CCR7+CD45RA+ naive T cells. The sequence derives from a human donor in good health. Some libraries in this study had Jurkat cell RNA spiked in.

The CDR3 bases are TGTGCCAGCAGCCCCCCAGGTTCCACCGGGGAGCTGTTTTTT. Translated: CASSPPGSTGELFF. J is TRBJ2-2 and V is TRBV11-2; D remains unclear. Germline V gene lookup returns CDR1 SGHAT and CDR2 FQNNGV. The CDR3 length is 14 residues. V was clipped by 5 bases and J by 4 bases, with 11 bases between them.